Listed below are T cell receptor beta chains from one sample, sequenced in a study of cytomegalovirus exposure and HLA in healthy donors. This table comes from immunoSEQ multiplex PCR, and its TCRdb copy is limited to in-frame clones, with some not included. The sample lists 160,000 or so clones, roughly 81% seen once, with roughly 13% in the top ten. Sequencing input: PBMCs. The receptors were gathered from a woman between 45 and 65 years old in good health and CMV-seronegative. The CDR3 runs from the conserved cysteine through the conserved F or W. The order of the fields is D gene, clone size, J gene, V gene, CDR3 DNA, CDR3 protein. The D gene is left open where the match is weak. Rows may omit the clone size; those that give it use once, few, many or a size class.

d_call: TRBD1
clone_size: -
j_call: TRBJ2-1
v_call: TRBV29-1
cdr3_nt: TGCAGCGTCCTTAAGAGGGGGCTGAGCTCCTACAATGAGCAGTTCTTC
cdr3_aa: CSVLKRGLSSYNEQFF

d_call: TRBD2
clone_size: -
j_call: TRBJ2-3
v_call: TRBV15
cdr3_nt: TGTGCCACCAGCAGGAAACTAGCGGGAGGGCCGGGGGATACGCAGTATTTT
cdr3_aa: CATSRKLAGGPGDTQYF

d_call: TRBD2
clone_size: -
j_call: TRBJ2-1
v_call: TRBV19
cdr3_nt: TGTGCCAGTAGTATAGCAGCGGGGGCCTACAATGAGCAGTTCTTC
cdr3_aa: CASSIAAGAYNEQFF

d_call: -
clone_size: -
j_call: TRBJ1-4
v_call: TRBV11-2
cdr3_nt: TGTGCCAGCAGCTTAGCGCAGGGCCCTAATGAAAAACTGTTTTTT
cdr3_aa: CASSLAQGPNEKLFF

d_call: -
clone_size: -
j_call: TRBJ1-1
v_call: TRBV18
cdr3_nt: TGTGCCAGCTCACCACGGGGGGACACTGAAGCTTTCTTT
cdr3_aa: CASSPRGDTEAFF

d_call: -
clone_size: -
j_call: TRBJ2-2
v_call: TRBV27
cdr3_nt: TGTGCCAGCAGTTTTAGCACCGGGGAGCTGTTTTTT
cdr3_aa: CASSFSTGELFF

d_call: TRBD1
clone_size: once
j_call: TRBJ1-2
v_call: TRBV5-1
cdr3_nt: TGCGCCAGCAGCAGGGAGGGACAGGTCGATGGCTACACCTTC
cdr3_aa: CASSREGQVDGYTF

d_call: -
clone_size: -
j_call: TRBJ2-1
v_call: TRBV18
cdr3_nt: TGTGCCAGCTCACCAATAGAGGGGGATGAGCAGTTCTTC
cdr3_aa: CASSPIEGDEQFF

d_call: TRBD1
clone_size: -
j_call: TRBJ1-5
v_call: TRBV6-5
cdr3_nt: TGTGCCAGCAGTCCAGGACAGGGAGGTCAGCCCCAGCATTTT
cdr3_aa: CASSPGQGGQPQHF

d_call: -
clone_size: -
j_call: TRBJ1-1
v_call: TRBV10-3
cdr3_nt: TGTGCCATCAGTATGACAGCTCCCAGCACTGAAGCTTTCTTT
cdr3_aa: CAISMTAPSTEAFF

d_call: -
clone_size: -
j_call: TRBJ2-1
v_call: TRBV12-5
cdr3_nt: TGTGCTAGTGGGTTAAATGAGCAGTTCTTC
cdr3_aa: CASGLNEQFF

d_call: -
clone_size: -
j_call: TRBJ1-2
v_call: TRBV7-2
cdr3_nt: TGTGCCAGCAGCCCCCGGGGATATACAAGCAATGGCTACACCTTC
cdr3_aa: CASSPRGYTSNGYTF

d_call: TRBD1
clone_size: -
j_call: TRBJ1-4
v_call: TRBV5-4
cdr3_nt: TGTGCCAGCAGTCGTGGGACAGGGGGAGAAAAACTGTTTTTT
cdr3_aa: CASSRGTGGEKLFF

d_call: TRBD1
clone_size: -
j_call: TRBJ1-1
v_call: TRBV29-1
cdr3_nt: TGCAGCGTCGGACAGGGTCCCACTGAAGCTTTCTTT
cdr3_aa: CSVGQGPTEAFF

d_call: -
clone_size: -
j_call: TRBJ1-2
v_call: TRBV7-2
cdr3_nt: TGTGCCAGCAGCCGCAGAGACAGGAACCTCTATGGCTACACCTTC
cdr3_aa: CASSRRDRNLYGYTF

d_call: -
clone_size: -
j_call: TRBJ1-1
v_call: TRBV5-4
cdr3_nt: TGTGCCAGCAGCTTGGACCGACTGAGCACTGAAGCTTTCTTT
cdr3_aa: CASSLDRLSTEAFF

d_call: TRBD2
clone_size: -
j_call: TRBJ2-7
v_call: TRBV10-3
cdr3_nt: TGTGCCATCAGTGAGGGACTAGCGGTGTCCTACGAGCAGTACTTC
cdr3_aa: CAISEGLAVSYEQYF

d_call: TRBD1
clone_size: -
j_call: TRBJ2-5
v_call: TRBV6-5
cdr3_nt: TGTGCCAGCAGTTCCCTGACAGGGGGTAGAGAGACCCAGTACTTC
cdr3_aa: CASSSLTGGRETQYF

d_call: TRBD2
clone_size: -
j_call: TRBJ2-2
v_call: TRBV4-3
cdr3_nt: TGCGCCAGCAGCCAAGGACTTAGCGGGATGAACACCGGGGAGCTGTTTTTT
cdr3_aa: CASSQGLSGMNTGELFF

d_call: TRBD1
clone_size: few
j_call: TRBJ2-7
v_call: TRBV15
cdr3_nt: TGTGCCACCAGCAGAGATAGACAGGGGGAGCAGTACTTC
cdr3_aa: CATSRDRQGEQYF

d_call: -
clone_size: -
j_call: TRBJ2-7
v_call: TRBV7-8
cdr3_nt: TGTGCCAGCAGCTTAGGAGCCAGGGGTGTCTCCTACGAGCAGTACTTC
cdr3_aa: CASSLGARGVSYEQYF

d_call: -
clone_size: -
j_call: TRBJ2-1
v_call: TRBV2
cdr3_nt: TGTGCCAGCAGCCCTCTTCTCGACAATGGGCAGTTCTTC
cdr3_aa: CASSPLLDNGQFF

d_call: TRBD1
clone_size: -
j_call: TRBJ1-2
v_call: TRBV29-1
cdr3_nt: TGCAGCGTTGAGATCGGACAGGGGTATGGCTACACCTTC
cdr3_aa: CSVEIGQGYGYTF

d_call: TRBD1
clone_size: -
j_call: TRBJ2-2
v_call: TRBV5-5
cdr3_nt: TGTGCCAGCAGCTCGGGCCCGGGACAGGGAGGTACCGGGGAGCTGTTTTTT
cdr3_aa: CASSSGPGQGGTGELFF

d_call: TRBD2
clone_size: few
j_call: TRBJ2-5
v_call: TRBV4-1
cdr3_nt: TGCGCCAGCAGCTTGAGCACTAGCGGGTGGGAGACCCAGTACTTC
cdr3_aa: CASSLSTSGWETQYF

d_call: TRBD1
clone_size: few
j_call: TRBJ1-5
v_call: TRBV13
cdr3_nt: TGTGCCAGCAGCTTAGGGGGCACAGGGGGCGGGTATCAGCCCCAGCATTTT
cdr3_aa: CASSLGGTGGGYQPQHF

d_call: -
clone_size: -
j_call: TRBJ2-7
v_call: TRBV10-1
cdr3_nt: TGCGCCAGCATACCTTCCCGGGACAAGTCCTACGAGCAGTACTTC
cdr3_aa: CASIPSRDKSYEQYF

d_call: -
clone_size: -
j_call: TRBJ2-4
v_call: TRBV27
cdr3_nt: TGTGCCAGCAGGCCGACAGACCCAGGAACGGCCATTCAGTACTTC
cdr3_aa: CASRPTDPGTAIQYF

d_call: TRBD1
clone_size: -
j_call: TRBJ1-4
v_call: TRBV5-4
cdr3_nt: TGTGCCAGCAGCTCTGACAGGGTAGATGAAAAACTGTTTTTT
cdr3_aa: CASSSDRVDEKLFF

d_call: TRBD1
clone_size: -
j_call: TRBJ1-1
v_call: TRBV7-2
cdr3_nt: TGTGCCAGCAGCTTATTGACAGGGGGGAACACTGAAGCTTTCTTT
cdr3_aa: CASSLLTGGNTEAFF

d_call: TRBD2
clone_size: -
j_call: TRBJ2-1
v_call: TRBV4-3
cdr3_nt: TGCGCCAGCAGCCAACCCGGGGGGGATGGTAGGAATGAGCAGTTCTTC
cdr3_aa: CASSQPGGDGRNEQFF

d_call: -
clone_size: -
j_call: TRBJ2-7
v_call: TRBV7-9
cdr3_nt: TGTGCCAGCAGCTCCAGGACGGGGATATCCTACGAGCAGTACTTC
cdr3_aa: CASSSRTGISYEQYF

d_call: -
clone_size: -
j_call: TRBJ1-5
v_call: TRBV2
cdr3_nt: TGTGCCAGCACCGGGGGGCAAAGCAATCAGCCCCAGCATTTT
cdr3_aa: CASTGGQSNQPQHF

d_call: TRBD2
clone_size: -
j_call: TRBJ2-3
v_call: TRBV5-6
cdr3_nt: TGTGCCAGCAGCTTGGGGCTAGCGGGGGGAACAGATACGCAGTATTTT
cdr3_aa: CASSLGLAGGTDTQYF

d_call: TRBD2
clone_size: few
j_call: TRBJ2-4
v_call: TRBV11-2
cdr3_nt: TGTGCCAGCAGCTTAGGACACCCGGGAGGAGCCAAAAACATTCAGTACTTC
cdr3_aa: CASSLGHPGGAKNIQYF

d_call: -
clone_size: -
j_call: TRBJ1-3
v_call: TRBV5-4
cdr3_nt: TGTGCCAGCAGCCCGGGATCTGGAAACACCATATATTTT
cdr3_aa: CASSPGSGNTIYF

d_call: -
clone_size: -
j_call: TRBJ2-1
v_call: TRBV9
cdr3_nt: TGTGCCAGCAGCGTAGATGGTGGAGGGGAGCAGTTCTTC
cdr3_aa: CASSVDGGGEQFF

d_call: -
clone_size: -
j_call: TRBJ1-2
v_call: TRBV15
cdr3_nt: TGTGCCACCAGCCCCGGGACTTCTAACTATGGCCACACCTTC
cdr3_aa: CATSPGTSNYGHTF

d_call: -
clone_size: -
j_call: TRBJ1-1
v_call: TRBV6-5
cdr3_nt: TGTGCCAGCTTTAGGGGGGGGAACGTGAACACTGAAGCTTTCTTT
cdr3_aa: CASFRGGNVNTEAFF

d_call: -
clone_size: -
j_call: TRBJ2-3
v_call: TRBV9
cdr3_nt: TGTGCCAGCAGCGTAAATGGACAAAGCATGGATACGCAGTATTTT
cdr3_aa: CASSVNGQSMDTQYF

d_call: -
clone_size: -
j_call: TRBJ1-1
v_call: TRBV30
cdr3_nt: TGTGCCTGGAACTCCTGGACTGAAGCTTTCTTT
cdr3_aa: CAWNSWTEAFF

d_call: -
clone_size: -
j_call: TRBJ2-5
v_call: TRBV7-2
cdr3_nt: TGTGCCAGCAGCTTAGATCCGGGAGTGGAGACCCAGTACTTC
cdr3_aa: CASSLDPGVETQYF

d_call: -
clone_size: -
j_call: TRBJ2-5
v_call: TRBV9
cdr3_nt: TGTGCCAGCAGCGTAGGTAGCGGCCCAGGGGAGACCCAGTACTTC
cdr3_aa: CASSVGSGPGETQYF

d_call: TRBD1
clone_size: few
j_call: TRBJ1-2
v_call: TRBV5-1
cdr3_nt: TGCGCCAGCAGCTTGGGACAGGGGGCAAACTATGGCTACACCTTC
cdr3_aa: CASSLGQGANYGYTF

d_call: TRBD1
clone_size: -
j_call: TRBJ1-2
v_call: TRBV28
cdr3_nt: TGTGCCAGCAGTTTGGAGGGGGCCCCTAACTATGGCTACACCTTC
cdr3_aa: CASSLEGAPNYGYTF

d_call: -
clone_size: -
j_call: TRBJ2-7
v_call: TRBV6-5
cdr3_nt: TGTGCCAGCAGTTACCAACGGGTCGCCTACGAGCAGTACTTC
cdr3_aa: CASSYQRVAYEQYF

d_call: TRBD1
clone_size: -
j_call: TRBJ2-1
v_call: TRBV6-6
cdr3_nt: TGTGCCAGCAGTTTGGGACAGCCATACAATGAGCAGTTCTTC
cdr3_aa: CASSLGQPYNEQFF

d_call: -
clone_size: few
j_call: TRBJ1-2
v_call: TRBV2
cdr3_nt: TGTGCCAGCAGCACCGGGACACCAAACTATGGCTACACCTTC
cdr3_aa: CASSTGTPNYGYTF

d_call: -
clone_size: few
j_call: TRBJ2-7
v_call: TRBV18
cdr3_nt: TGTGCCAGCTCACCAGCGGGGGCGGGGATCGACTACGAGCAGTACTTC
cdr3_aa: CASSPAGAGIDYEQYF

d_call: -
clone_size: -
j_call: TRBJ2-4
v_call: TRBV7-2
cdr3_nt: TGTGCCAGCAGCTTAGTAATCCCGCCGGGCATTCAGTACTTC
cdr3_aa: CASSLVIPPGIQYF

d_call: TRBD2
clone_size: once
j_call: TRBJ2-5
v_call: TRBV28
cdr3_nt: TGTGCCAGCCACGCTCGACTAGCGGGAGTCGAGACCCAGTACTTC
cdr3_aa: CASHARLAGVETQYF

d_call: TRBD1
clone_size: -
j_call: TRBJ1-5
v_call: TRBV19
cdr3_nt: TGTGCCAGTAGTACAGAGGGACAGGGGGGTAATCAGCCCCAGCATTTT
cdr3_aa: CASSTEGQGGNQPQHF

d_call: -
clone_size: -
j_call: TRBJ1-2
v_call: TRBV28
cdr3_nt: TGTGCCAGTGAAGAGAACTATGGCTACACCTTC
cdr3_aa: CASEENYGYTF